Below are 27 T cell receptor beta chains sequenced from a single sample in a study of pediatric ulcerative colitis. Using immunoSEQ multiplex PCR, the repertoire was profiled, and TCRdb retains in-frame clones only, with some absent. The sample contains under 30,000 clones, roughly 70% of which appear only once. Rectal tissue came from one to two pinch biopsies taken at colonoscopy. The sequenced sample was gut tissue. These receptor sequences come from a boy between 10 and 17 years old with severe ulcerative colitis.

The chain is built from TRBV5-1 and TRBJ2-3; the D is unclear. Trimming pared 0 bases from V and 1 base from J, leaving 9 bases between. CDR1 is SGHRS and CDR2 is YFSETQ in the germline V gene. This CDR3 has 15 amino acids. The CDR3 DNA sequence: TGCGCCAGCAGCTTGGATTCCCAGGGCACAGATACGCAGTATTTT. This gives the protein CASSLDSQGTDTQYF.

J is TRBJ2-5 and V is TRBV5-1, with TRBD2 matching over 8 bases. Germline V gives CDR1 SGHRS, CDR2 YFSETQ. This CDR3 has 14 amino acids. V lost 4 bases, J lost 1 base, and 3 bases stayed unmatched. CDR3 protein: CASSPGGVQETQYF. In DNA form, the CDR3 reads TGCGCCAGCAGCCCCGGGGGGGTCCAAGAGACCCAGTACTTC.

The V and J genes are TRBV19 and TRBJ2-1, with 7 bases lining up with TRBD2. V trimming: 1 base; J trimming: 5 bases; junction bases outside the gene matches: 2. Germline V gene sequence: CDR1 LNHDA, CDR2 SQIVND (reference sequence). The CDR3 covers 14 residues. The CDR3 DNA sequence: TGTGCCAGTAGTATAGGGCTAGCGGACAATGAGCAGTTCTTC. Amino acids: CASSIGLADNEQFF.

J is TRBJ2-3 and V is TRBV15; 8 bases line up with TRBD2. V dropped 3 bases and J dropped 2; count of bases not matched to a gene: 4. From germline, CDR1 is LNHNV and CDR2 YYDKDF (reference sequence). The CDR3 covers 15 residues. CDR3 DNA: TGTGCCACCAGCAGTGGTAGCGGGGACACAGATACGCAGTATTTT. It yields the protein CATSSGSGDTDTQYF.

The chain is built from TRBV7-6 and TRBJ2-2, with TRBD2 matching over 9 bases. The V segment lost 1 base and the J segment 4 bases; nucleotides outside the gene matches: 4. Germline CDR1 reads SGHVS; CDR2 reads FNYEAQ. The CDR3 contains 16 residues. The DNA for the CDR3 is TGTGCCAGCAGCTTAGGGGCTAGCGGGGTCACCGGGGAGCTGTTTTTT. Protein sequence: CASSLGASGVTGELFF.

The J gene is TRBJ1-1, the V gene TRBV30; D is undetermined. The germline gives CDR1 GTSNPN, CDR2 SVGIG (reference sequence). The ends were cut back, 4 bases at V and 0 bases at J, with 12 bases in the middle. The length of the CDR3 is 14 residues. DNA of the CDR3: TGTGCCTGGACCATCCTCACCTTGAACACTGAAGCTTTCTTT. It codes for CAWTILTLNTEAFF.

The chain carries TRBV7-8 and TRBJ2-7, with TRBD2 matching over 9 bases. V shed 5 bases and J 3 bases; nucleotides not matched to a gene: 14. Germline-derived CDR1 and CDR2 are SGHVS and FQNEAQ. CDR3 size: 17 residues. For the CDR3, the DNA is TGTGCCAGCAGCAAACGAGCCGGGACTAGCCTCATCTACGAGCAGTACTTC. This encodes CASSKRAGTSLIYEQYF.

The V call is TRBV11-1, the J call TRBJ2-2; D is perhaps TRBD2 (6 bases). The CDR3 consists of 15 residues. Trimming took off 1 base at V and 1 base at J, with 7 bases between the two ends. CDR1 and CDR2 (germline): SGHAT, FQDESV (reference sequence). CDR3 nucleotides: TGTGCCAGCAGCTTAGGTAGCGGGAACACCGGGGAGCTGTTTTTT. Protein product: CASSLGSGNTGELFF.

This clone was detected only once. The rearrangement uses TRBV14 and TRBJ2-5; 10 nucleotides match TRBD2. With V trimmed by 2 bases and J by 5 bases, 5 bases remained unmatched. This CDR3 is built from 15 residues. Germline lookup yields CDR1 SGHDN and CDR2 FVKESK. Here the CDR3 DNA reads TGTGCCAGCAGCCAACTAGCGGGAGCGACGGAGACCCAGTACTTC. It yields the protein CASSQLAGATETQYF.

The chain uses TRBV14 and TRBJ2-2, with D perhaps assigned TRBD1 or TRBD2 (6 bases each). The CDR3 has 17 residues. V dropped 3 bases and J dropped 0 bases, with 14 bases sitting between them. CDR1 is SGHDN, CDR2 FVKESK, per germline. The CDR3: CASSQIGGPANTGELFF. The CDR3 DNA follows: TGTGCCAGCAGCCAGATCGGGGGCCCCGCGAACACCGGGGAGCTGTTTTTT.

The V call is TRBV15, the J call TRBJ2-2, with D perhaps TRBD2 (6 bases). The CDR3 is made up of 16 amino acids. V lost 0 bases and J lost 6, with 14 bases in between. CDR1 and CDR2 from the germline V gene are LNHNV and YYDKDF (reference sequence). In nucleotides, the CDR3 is TGTGCCACCAGCAGAGATTGGCCCGGAGGGGCCGGGGAGCTGTTTTTT. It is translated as CATSRDWPGGAGELFF.

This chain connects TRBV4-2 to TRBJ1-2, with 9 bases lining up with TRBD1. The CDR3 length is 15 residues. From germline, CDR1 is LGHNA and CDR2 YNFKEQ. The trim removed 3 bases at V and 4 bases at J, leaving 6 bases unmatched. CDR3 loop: CASSQGQGSLYGYTF. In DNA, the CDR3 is TGTGCCAGCAGCCAGGGACAGGGTTCTCTCTATGGCTACACCTTC.

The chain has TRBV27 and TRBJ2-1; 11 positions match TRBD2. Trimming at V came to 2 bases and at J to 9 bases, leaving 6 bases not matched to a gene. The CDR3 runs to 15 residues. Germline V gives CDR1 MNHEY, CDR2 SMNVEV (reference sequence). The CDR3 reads CASSLRLAGGGEQFF. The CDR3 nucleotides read TGTGCCAGCAGTTTACGGCTAGCGGGAGGAGGTGAGCAGTTCTTC.

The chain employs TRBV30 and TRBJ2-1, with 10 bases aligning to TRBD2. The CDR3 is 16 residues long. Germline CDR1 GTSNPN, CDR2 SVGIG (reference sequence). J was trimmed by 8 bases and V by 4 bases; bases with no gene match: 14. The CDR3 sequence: CAWTLPGSGRGYEQFF. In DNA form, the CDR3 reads TGTGCCTGGACCCTCCCTGGGAGCGGGAGGGGTTATGAGCAGTTCTTC. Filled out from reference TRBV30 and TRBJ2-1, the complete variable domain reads SQTIHQWPATLVQPVGSPLSLECTVEGTSNPNLYWYRQAAGRGLQLLFYSVGIGQISSEVPQNLSASRPQDRQFILSSKKLLLSDSGFYLCAWTLPGSGRGYEQFFGPGTRLTVL.

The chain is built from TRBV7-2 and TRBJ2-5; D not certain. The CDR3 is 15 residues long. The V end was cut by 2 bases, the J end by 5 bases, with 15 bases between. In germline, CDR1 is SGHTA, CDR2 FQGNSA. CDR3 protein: CASSLSAGSQETQYF. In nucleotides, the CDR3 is TGTGCCAGCAGCTTATCCGCCGGCAGTCAGGAGACCCAGTACTTC.

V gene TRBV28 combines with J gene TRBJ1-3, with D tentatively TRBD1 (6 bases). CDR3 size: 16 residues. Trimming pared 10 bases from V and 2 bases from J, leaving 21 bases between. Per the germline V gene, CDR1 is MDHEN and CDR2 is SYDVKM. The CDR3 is CATPPGQTMTGNTIYF. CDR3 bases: TGTGCCACCCCTCCCGGACAGACAATGACTGGAAACACCATATATTTT.

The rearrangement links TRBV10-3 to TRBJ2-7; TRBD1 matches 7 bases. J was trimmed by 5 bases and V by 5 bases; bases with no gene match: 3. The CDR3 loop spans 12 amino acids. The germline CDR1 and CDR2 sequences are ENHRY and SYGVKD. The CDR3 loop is CAISITGDEQYF. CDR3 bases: TGTGCCATCAGTATAACAGGGGACGAGCAGTACTTC.

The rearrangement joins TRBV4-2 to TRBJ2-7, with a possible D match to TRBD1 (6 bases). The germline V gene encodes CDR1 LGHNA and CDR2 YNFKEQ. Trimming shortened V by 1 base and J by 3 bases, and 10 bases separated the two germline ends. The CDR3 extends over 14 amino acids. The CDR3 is CASSQVRDNYEQYF. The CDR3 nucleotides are TGTGCCAGCAGCCAAGTCCGGGACAACTACGAGCAGTACTTC.

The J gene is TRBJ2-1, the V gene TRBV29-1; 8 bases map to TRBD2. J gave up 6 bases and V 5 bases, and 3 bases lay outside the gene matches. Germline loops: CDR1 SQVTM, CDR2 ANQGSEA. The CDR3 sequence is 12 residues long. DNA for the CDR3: TGCAGCGTTTACGCGGGAGGCAATGAGCAGTTCTTC. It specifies CSVYAGGNEQFF.

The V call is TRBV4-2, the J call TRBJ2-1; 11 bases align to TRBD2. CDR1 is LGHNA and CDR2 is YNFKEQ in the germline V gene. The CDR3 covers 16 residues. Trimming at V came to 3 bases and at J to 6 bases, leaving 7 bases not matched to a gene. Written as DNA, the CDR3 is TGTGCCAGCAGCCAGAATCCGGGACTAGCGGTCAATGAGCAGTTCTTC. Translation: CASSQNPGLAVNEQFF.

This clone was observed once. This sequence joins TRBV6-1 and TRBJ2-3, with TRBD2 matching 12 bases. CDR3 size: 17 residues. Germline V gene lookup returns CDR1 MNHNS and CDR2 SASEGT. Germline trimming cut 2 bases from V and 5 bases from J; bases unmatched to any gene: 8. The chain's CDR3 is CASSESTSGRPRDTQYF. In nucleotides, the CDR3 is TGTGCCAGCAGTGAATCGACTAGCGGGAGACCTAGAGATACGCAGTATTTT.

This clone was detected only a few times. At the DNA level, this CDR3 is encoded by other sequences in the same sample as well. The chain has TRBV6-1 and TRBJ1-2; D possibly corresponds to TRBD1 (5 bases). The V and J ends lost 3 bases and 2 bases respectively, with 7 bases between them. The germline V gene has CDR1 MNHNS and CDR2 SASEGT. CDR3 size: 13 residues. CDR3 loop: CASSEKGNYGYTF. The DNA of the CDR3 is TGTGCCAGCAGTGAGAAGGGGAACTATGGCTACACCTTC.

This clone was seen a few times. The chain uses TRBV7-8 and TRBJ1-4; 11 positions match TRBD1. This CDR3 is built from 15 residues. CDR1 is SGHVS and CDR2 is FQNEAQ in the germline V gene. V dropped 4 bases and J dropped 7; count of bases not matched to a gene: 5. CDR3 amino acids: CASSWTGGWSEKLFF. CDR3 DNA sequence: TGTGCCAGCAGCTGGACAGGGGGCTGGAGTGAAAAACTGTTTTTT. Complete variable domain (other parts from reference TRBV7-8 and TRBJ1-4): GAGVSQSPRYKVAKRGQDVALRCDPISGHVSLFWYQQALGQGPEFLTYFQNEAQLDKSGLPSDRFFAERPEGSVSTLKIQRTQQEDSAVYLCASSWTGGWSEKLFFGSGTQLSVL.

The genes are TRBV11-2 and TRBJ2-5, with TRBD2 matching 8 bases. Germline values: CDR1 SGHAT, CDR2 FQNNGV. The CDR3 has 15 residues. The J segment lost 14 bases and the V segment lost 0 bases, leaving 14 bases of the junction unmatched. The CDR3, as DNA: TGTGCCAGCAGCTTAGATCTTTCCCCGACTAGCGCCGATTACTTC. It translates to CASSLDLSPTSADYF.

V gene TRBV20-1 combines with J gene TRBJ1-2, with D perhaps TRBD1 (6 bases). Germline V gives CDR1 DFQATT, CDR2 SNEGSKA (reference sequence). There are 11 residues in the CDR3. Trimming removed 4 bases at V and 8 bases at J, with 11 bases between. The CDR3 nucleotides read TGCAGTGCTACGCCAGGGGAAGGCTACACCTTC. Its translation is CSATPGEGYTF.

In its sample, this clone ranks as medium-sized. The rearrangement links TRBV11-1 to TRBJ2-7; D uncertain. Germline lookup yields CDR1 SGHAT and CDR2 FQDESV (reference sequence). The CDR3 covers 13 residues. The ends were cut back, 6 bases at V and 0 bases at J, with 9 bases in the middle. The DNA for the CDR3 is TGTGCCAGCAGTCGGAGAAACTCCTACGAGCAGTACTTC. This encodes CASSRRNSYEQYF.

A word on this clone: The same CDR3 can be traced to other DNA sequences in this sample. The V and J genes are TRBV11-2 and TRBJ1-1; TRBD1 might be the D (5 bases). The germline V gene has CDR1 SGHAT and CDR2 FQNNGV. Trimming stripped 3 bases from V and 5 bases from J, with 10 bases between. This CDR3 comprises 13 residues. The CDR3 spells CASSFGGYTEAFF. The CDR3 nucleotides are TGTGCCAGCAGCTTCGGGGGATATACTGAAGCTTTCTTT.